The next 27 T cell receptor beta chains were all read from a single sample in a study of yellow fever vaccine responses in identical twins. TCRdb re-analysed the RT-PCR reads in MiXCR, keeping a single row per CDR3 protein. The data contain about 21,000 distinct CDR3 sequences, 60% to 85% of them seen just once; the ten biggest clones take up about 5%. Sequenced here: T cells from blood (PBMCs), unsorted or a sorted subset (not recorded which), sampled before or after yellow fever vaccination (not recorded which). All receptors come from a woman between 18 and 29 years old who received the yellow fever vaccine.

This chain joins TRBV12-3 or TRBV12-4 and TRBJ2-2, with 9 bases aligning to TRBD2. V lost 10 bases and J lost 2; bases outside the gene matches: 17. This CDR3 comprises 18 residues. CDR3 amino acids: CAIGLAGDSRPNTGELFF. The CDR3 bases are TGTGCCATCGGGTTAGCGGGAGACTCGAGGCCTAACACCGGGGAGCTGTTTTTT.

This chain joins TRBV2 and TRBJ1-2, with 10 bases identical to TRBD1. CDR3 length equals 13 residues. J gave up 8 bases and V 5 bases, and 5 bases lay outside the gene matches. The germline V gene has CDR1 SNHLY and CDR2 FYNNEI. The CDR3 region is CASSRDRGEGYTF. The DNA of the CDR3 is TGTGCCAGCAGTAGGGACAGGGGTGAGGGCTACACCTTC. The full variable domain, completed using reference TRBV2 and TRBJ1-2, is EPEVTQTPSHQVTQMGQEVILRCVPISNHLYFYWYRQILGQKVEFLVSFYNNEISEKSEIFDDQFSVERPDGSNFTLKIRSTKLEDSAMYFCASSRDRGEGYTFGSGTRLTVV.

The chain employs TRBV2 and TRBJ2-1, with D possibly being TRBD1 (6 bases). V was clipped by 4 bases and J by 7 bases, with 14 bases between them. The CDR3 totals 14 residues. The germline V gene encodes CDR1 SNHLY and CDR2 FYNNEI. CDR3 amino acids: CASSAAGELNEQFF. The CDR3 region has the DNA TGTGCCAGCAGTGCAGCAGGGGAGTTGAATGAGCAGTTCTTC.

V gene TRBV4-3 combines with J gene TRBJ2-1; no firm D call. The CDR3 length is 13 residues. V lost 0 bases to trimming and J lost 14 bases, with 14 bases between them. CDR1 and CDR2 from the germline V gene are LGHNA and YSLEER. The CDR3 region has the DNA TGCGCCAGCAGCCAAGATTCAGCAATTGGGAAGTTCTTC. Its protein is CASSQDSAIGKFF.

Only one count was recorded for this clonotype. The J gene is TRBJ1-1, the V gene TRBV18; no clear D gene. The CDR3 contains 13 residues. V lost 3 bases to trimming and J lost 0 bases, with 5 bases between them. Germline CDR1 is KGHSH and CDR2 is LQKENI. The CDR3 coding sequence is TGTGCCAGCTCACCCTCTATGAACACTGAAGCTTTCTTT. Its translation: CASSPSMNTEAFF. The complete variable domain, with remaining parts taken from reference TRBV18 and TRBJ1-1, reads NAGVMQNPRHLVRRRGQEARLRCSPMKGHSHVYWYRQLPEEGLKFMVYLQKENIIDESGMPKERFSAEFPKEGPSILRIQQVVRGDSAAYFCASSPSMNTEAFFGQGTRLTVV.

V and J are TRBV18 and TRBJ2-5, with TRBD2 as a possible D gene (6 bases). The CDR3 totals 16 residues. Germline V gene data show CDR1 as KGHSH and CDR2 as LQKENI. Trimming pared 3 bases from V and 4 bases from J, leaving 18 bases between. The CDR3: CASSPGRDSRRETQYF. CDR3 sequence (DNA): TGTGCCAGCTCACCTGGACGGGACTCCCGGCGAGAGACCCAGTACTTC.

The CDR3 reads CASSQDEGQGNYGYTF. The CDR3 DNA reads as TGCGCCAGCAGCCAAGATGAGGGACAGGGTAATTATGGCTACACCTTC. This chain connects TRBV4-3 to TRBJ1-2, with TRBD1 identical over 9 bases. The CDR3 is made up of 16 amino acids. Per germline, CDR1 LGHNA and CDR2 YSLEER. J was trimmed by 5 bases and V by 0 bases; bases with no gene match: 7.

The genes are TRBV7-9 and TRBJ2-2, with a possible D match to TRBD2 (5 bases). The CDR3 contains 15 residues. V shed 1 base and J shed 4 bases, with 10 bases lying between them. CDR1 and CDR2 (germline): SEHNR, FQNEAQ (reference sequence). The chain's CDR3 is CASSLVPSPTGELFF. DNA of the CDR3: TGTGCCAGCAGCTTAGTTCCTAGCCCCACCGGGGAGCTGTTTTTT.

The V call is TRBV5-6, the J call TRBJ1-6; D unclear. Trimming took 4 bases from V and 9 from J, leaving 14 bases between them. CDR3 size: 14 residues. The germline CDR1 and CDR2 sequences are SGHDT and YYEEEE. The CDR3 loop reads CASSLVVPRSPLHF. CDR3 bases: TGTGCCAGCAGCCTGGTGGTGCCCCGTTCACCCCTCCACTTT. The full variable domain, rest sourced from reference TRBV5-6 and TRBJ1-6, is DAGVTQSPTHLIKTRGQQVTLRCSPKSGHDTVSWYQQALGQGPQFIFQYYEEEERQRGNFPDRFSGHQFPNYSSELNVNALLLGDSALYLCASSLVVPRSPLHFGNGTRLTVT.

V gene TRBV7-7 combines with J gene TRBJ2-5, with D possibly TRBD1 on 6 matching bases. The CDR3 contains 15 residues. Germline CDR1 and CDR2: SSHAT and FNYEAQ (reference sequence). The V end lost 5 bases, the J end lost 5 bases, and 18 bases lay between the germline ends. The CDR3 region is CASSTTGLRGETQYF. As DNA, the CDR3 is TGTGCCAGCAGCACAACTGGCCTTAGGGGGGAGACCCAGTACTTC.

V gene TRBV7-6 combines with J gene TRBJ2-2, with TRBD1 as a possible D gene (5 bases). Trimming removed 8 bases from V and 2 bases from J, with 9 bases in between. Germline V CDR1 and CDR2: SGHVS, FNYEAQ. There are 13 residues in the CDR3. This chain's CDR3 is CASGRANTGELFF. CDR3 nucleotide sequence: TGTGCCAGCGGCAGGGCTAACACCGGGGAGCTGTTTTTT.

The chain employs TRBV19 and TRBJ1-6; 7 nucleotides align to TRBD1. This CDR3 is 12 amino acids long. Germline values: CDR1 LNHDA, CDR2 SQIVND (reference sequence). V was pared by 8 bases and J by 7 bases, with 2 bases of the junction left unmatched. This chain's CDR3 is CASRDRNSPLHF. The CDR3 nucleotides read TGTGCCAGTCGGGACAGAAATTCACCCCTCCACTTT.

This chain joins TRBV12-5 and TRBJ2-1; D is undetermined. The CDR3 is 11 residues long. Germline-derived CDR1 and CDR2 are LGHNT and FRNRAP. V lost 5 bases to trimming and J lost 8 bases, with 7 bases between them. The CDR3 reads CASGVADEQFF. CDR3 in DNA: TGTGCTAGTGGTGTGGCTGATGAGCAGTTCTTC. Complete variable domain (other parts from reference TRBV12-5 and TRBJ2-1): DARVTQTPRHKVTEMGQEVTMRCQPILGHNTVFWYRQTMMQGLELLAYFRNRAPLDDSGMPKDRFSAEMPDATLATLKIQPSEPRDSAVYFCASGVADEQFFGPGTRLTVL.

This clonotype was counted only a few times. Written as DNA, the CDR3 is TGCGCCAGCTTGGAGACAGGGGAAGGCTACAATGAGCAGTTCTTC. Protein sequence: CASLETGEGYNEQFF. The chain couples TRBV5-1 to TRBJ2-1; 8 nucleotides line up with TRBD1. V shed 7 bases, J shed 3 bases, and the junction held 9 bases outside the gene matches. This CDR3 comprises 15 residues. Germline V gene data show CDR1 as SGHRS and CDR2 as YFSETQ.

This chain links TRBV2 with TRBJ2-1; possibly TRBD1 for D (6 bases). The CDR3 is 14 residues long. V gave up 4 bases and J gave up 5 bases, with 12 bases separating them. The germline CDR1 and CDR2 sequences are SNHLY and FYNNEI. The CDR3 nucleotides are TGTGCCAGCAGTGGTCAGGGGATCAACAATGAGCAGTTCTTC. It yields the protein CASSGQGINNEQFF. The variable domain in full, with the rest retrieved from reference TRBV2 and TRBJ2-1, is EPEVTQTPSHQVTQMGQEVILRCVPISNHLYFYWYRQILGQKVEFLVSFYNNEISEKSEIFDDQFSVERPDGSNFTLKIRSTKLEDSAMYFCASSGQGINNEQFFGPGTRLTVL.

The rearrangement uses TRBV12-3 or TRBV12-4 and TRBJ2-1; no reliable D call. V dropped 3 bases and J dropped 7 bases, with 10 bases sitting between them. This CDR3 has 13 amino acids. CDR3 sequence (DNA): TGTGCCAGCAGTTTGGACCTCGGGAATGAGCAGTTCTTC. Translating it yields CASSLDLGNEQFF.

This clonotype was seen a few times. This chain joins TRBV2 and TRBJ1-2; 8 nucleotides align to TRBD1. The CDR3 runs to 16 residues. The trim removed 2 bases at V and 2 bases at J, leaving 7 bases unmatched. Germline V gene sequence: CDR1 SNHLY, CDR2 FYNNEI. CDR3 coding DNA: TGTGCCAGCAGTGAAACTCGGACAGGGCACAACTATGGCTACACCTTC. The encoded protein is CASSETRTGHNYGYTF.

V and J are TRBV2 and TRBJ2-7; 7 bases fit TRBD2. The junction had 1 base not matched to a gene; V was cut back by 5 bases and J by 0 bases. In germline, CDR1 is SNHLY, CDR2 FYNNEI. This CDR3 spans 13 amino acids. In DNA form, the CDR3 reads TGTGCCAGCAGTCTAGCGGACTCCTACGAGCAGTACTTC. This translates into CASSLADSYEQYF.

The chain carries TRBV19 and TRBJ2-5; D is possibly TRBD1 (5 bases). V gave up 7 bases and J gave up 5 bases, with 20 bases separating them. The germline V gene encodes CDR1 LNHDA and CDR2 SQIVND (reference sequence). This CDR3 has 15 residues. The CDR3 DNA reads TGTGCCAGTAAGATCGGACACCTTTCTCGGGAGACCCAGTACTTC. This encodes CASKIGHLSRETQYF.

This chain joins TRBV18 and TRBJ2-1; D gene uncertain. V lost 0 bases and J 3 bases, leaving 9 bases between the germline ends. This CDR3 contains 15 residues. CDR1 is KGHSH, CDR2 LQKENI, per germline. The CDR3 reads CASSPPVSLYNEQFF. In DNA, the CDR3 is TGTGCCAGCTCACCACCGGTATCTCTCTACAATGAGCAGTTCTTC. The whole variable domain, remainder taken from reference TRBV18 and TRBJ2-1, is NAGVMQNPRHLVRRRGQEARLRCSPMKGHSHVYWYRQLPEEGLKFMVYLQKENIIDESGMPKERFSAEFPKEGPSILRIQQVVRGDSAAYFCASSPPVSLYNEQFFGPGTRLTVL.

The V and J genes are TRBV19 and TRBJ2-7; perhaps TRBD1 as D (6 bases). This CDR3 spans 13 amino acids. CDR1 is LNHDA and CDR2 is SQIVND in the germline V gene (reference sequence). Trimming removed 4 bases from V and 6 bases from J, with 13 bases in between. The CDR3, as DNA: TGTGCCAGTAGTACGGACAGCCTCCGCGAGCAGTACTTC. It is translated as CASSTDSLREQYF.

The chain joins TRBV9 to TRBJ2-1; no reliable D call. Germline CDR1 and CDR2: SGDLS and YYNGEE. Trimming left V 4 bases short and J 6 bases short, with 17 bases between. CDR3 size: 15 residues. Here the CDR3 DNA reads TGTGCCAGCAGCACCGCAACTACAGCCCTCAATGAGCAGTTCTTC. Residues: CASSTATTALNEQFF.

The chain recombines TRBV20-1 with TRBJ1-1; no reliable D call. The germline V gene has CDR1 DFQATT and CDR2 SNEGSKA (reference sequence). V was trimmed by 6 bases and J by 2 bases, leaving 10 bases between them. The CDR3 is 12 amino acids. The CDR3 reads CSAFSGNTEAFF. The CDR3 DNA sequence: TGCAGTGCCTTTTCCGGAAACACTGAAGCTTTCTTT.

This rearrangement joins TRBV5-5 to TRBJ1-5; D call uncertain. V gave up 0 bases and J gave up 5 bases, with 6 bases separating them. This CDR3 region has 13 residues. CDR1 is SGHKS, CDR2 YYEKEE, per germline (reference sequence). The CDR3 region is CASSLAVYQPQHF. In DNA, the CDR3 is TGTGCCAGCAGCTTGGCCGTCTATCAGCCCCAGCATTTT.

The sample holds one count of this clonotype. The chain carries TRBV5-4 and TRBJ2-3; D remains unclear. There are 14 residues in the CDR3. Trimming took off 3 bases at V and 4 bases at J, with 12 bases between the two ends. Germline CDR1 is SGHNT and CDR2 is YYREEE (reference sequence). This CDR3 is CASSSRPIADTQYF. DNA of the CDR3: TGTGCCAGCAGCTCAAGGCCGATCGCAGATACGCAGTATTTT.

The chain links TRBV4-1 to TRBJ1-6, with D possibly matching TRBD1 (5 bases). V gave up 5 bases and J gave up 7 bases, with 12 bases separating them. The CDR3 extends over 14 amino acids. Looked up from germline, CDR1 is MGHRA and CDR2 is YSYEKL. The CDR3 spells CASSLGDPNSPLHF. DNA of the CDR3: TGCGCCAGCAGCTTAGGGGATCCCAATTCACCCCTCCACTTT.

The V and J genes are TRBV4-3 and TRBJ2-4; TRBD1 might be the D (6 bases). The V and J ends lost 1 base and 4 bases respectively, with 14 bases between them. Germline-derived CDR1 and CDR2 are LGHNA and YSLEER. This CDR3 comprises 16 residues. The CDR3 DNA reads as TGCGCCAGCAGCCAAGGGCAGGGGACCTTAAAAAACATTCAGTACTTC. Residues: CASSQGQGTLKNIQYF.